The following is a TCR beta chain sequence with its context. Individuals drawn from under 30 US areas were roughly 18 to 89 years old. In Cohort 3, a recovered donor had either two negative PCRs, clearance, or symptom resolution. These data are taken from a study of blood T cell repertoires in COVID-19. Looking at the study overall: Both acute and convalescent COVID-19 samples were obtained from the United States, Italy and Spain.

The CDR3 loop spans 18 amino acids. The germline V gene has CDR1 MNHEY and CDR2 SMNVEV (reference sequence). The germline V and J ends were trimmed by 8 bases and 0 bases, with 23 bases remaining between them. Authors' processing steps: Researchers report that nucleated cell counts were estimated from reference gene primer amplification. Sequenced by immunoSEQ multiplex PCR; TCRdb stores in-frame clones only, minus some. D and trimming were read from the DNA, whereas the V and J calls and clone size are those reported in that table. The data contain fewer than 450,000 clones, 70% to 90% of them seen just once; the ten biggest clones take up about 1.1%.

The sequenced sample was PBMCs or T cells enriched from blood (not recorded which). The V and J genes are TRBV27 and TRBJ1-5, with D tentatively TRBD1 (6 bases). The source is a woman under 30 who had recovered from COVID-19. The CDR3 here is CASAGGGAVVYSNQPQHF. The CDR3 nucleotides read TGTGCCAGCGCCGGGGGGGGCGCTGTGGTCTATAGCAATCAGCCCCAGCATTTT.